Below, 10 T cell receptor beta chains from the same sample are listed, as sequenced in a study of shared clonotypes between healthy human individuals. Using immunoSEQ multiplex PCR, the repertoire was profiled, and TCRdb retains in-frame clones only, with some absent. Here the sample spans some 2,000,000 clones, approximately 95% being singletons. Material: naive CD4+ T cells sorted from blood. The subset denotes: CD45RA+ positively selected. The receptors were gathered from a man younger than 30 in good health.

In this sample, this clone turned up once. The chain carries TRBV11-3 and TRBJ2-3; the D is unclear. The V and J ends lost 3 bases and 4 bases respectively, with 8 bases between them. The germline V gene has CDR1 SGHNT and CDR2 YENEEA. CDR3 length: 13 amino acids. For the CDR3, the DNA is TGTGCCAGCAGCTTCACCCTGGCAGATACGCAGTATTTT. Protein sequence: CASSFTLADTQYF.

This clone was seen more than once but under ten times. This same CDR3 is encoded by further DNA sequences in the sample. V gene TRBV7-9 combines with J gene TRBJ1-1, with D maybe TRBD1 (6 bases). V was trimmed by 1 base and J by 1 base, leaving 7 bases between them. The CDR3 contains 14 residues. Germline loops: CDR1 SEHNR, CDR2 FQNEAQ (reference sequence). The CDR3 protein is CASSLGTANTEAFF. The CDR3 DNA reads as TGTGCCAGCAGCTTAGGGACAGCGAACACTGAAGCTTTCTTT. Together with reference TRBV7-9 and TRBJ1-1, the CDR3 gives the full variable domain: DTGVSQNPRHKITKRGQNVTFRCDPISEHNRLYWYRQTLGQGPEFLTYFQNEAQLEKSRLLSDRFSAERPKGSFSTLEIQRTEQGDSAMYLCASSLGTANTEAFFGQGTRLTVV.

V gene TRBV10-2 combines with J gene TRBJ1-1; D uncertain. This CDR3 spans 15 amino acids. Germline assignment: CDR1 WSHSY and CDR2 SAAADI. V was shortened by 0 bases and J by 5 bases, with 13 bases between the two germline ends. CDR3 coding DNA: TGCGCCAGCAGTGAGTCGGTCAGTTCATGGACTGAAGCTTTCTTT. Translation gives CASSESVSSWTEAFF.

This rearrangement joins TRBV9 to TRBJ2-5; possible D gene TRBD1, 5 bases. V shed 4 bases and J shed 6 bases, with 13 bases lying between them. The germline gives CDR1 SGDLS, CDR2 YYNGEE. The CDR3 consists of 13 residues. The CDR3 DNA is TGTGCCAGCAGCCCTACAGGTCTCAAGACCCAGTACTTC. It translates to CASSPTGLKTQYF.

This clone was seen only once. The chain employs TRBV14 and TRBJ2-7; weak D call: TRBD2 (5 bases). The CDR3 consists of 16 residues. Germline V CDR1 and CDR2: SGHDN, FVKESK. The germline V and J ends were trimmed by 4 bases and 2 bases, with 18 bases remaining between them. The CDR3 DNA sequence: TGTGCCAGCAGCCTAAGTTGGGCTAGCTCCCCCTACGAGCAGTACTTC. Its translation is CASSLSWASSPYEQYF.

V and J are TRBV28 and TRBJ2-7, with D possibly matching TRBD2 (5 bases). V lost 5 bases, J lost 5 bases, and 13 bases lay in between. The CDR3 is 13 residues long. Germline V gene data show CDR1 as MDHEN and CDR2 as SYDVKM. The CDR3 sequence is CASSPRGHHEQYF. The CDR3 coding sequence is TGTGCCAGCAGTCCCCGGGGTCATCACGAGCAGTACTTC.

The chain links TRBV28 to TRBJ2-7, with D perhaps TRBD1 or TRBD2 (7 bases each). There are 17 residues in the CDR3. Germline V gene data show CDR1 as MDHEN and CDR2 as SYDVKM. Trimming removed 5 bases at V and 5 bases at J, with 25 bases between. The CDR3 reads CASSQRVRGTEEDEQYF. The DNA of the CDR3 is TGTGCCAGCAGTCAAAGGGTGCGGGGGACAGAAGAAGACGAGCAGTACTTC.

V is TRBV6-1 and J is TRBJ1-2, with D unresolved. The length of the CDR3 is 13 residues. The ends were cut back, 5 bases at V and 8 bases at J, with 15 bases in the middle. The germline gives CDR1 MNHNS, CDR2 SASEGT. CDR3 DNA sequence: TGTGCCAGCAGTCGTAGTAAAGAGGGAGGCTACACCTTC. Its translation: CASSRSKEGGYTF.

The chain uses TRBV6-1 and TRBJ1-5; D not certain. The CDR3 has 11 amino acids. Germline lookup yields CDR1 MNHNS and CDR2 SASEGT. V was pared by 6 bases and J by 9 bases, with 9 bases between. CDR3 residues: CASRDKSPQHF. The CDR3 DNA follows: TGTGCCAGCAGGGATAAATCGCCCCAGCATTTT.

Details on this clone: The same CDR3 is also encoded by other DNA sequences in this sample. The gene calls are TRBV7-9 and TRBJ2-5, with D tentatively TRBD2 (6 bases). Germline assignment: CDR1 SEHNR and CDR2 FQNEAQ (reference sequence). The CDR3 loop spans 14 amino acids. V gave up 1 base and J gave up 2 bases, with 8 bases separating them. The CDR3 reads CASSLGGKQETQYF. The DNA of the CDR3 is TGTGCCAGCAGCTTAGGCGGGAAACAAGAGACCCAGTACTTC.